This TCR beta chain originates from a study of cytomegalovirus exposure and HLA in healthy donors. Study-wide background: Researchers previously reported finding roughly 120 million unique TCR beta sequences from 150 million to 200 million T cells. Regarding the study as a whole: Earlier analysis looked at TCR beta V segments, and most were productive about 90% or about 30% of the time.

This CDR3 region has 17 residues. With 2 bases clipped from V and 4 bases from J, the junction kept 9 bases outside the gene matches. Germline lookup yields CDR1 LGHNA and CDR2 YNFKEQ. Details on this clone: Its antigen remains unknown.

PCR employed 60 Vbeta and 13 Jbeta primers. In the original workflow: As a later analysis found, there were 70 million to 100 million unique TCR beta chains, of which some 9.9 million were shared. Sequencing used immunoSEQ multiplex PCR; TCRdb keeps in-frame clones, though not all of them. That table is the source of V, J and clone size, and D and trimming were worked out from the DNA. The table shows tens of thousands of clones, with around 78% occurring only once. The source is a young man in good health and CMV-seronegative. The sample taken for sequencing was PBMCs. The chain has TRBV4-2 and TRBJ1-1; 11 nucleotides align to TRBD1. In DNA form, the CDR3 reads TGTGCCAGCAGCCAACCCACGGGACAGGGGGAGGGCACTGAAGCTTTCTTT. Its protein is CASSQPTGQGEGTEAFF.